This TCR beta chain was sequenced for a study of Ad26.COV2.S vaccination and SARS-CoV-2 variants. Measured with immunoSEQ multiplex PCR; TCRdb has only the in-frame clones, and not every one. The sample records hundreds of thousands of clones, 88% being singletons. This CDR3 spans 15 amino acids. V lost 1 base, J lost 8 bases, and 13 bases lay in between. Germline CDR1 SGHNT, CDR2 YYREEE (reference sequence). Treatment indicated: around 19 received Ad26.COV2.S at low or high dose, single or two shots; roughly 5 received placebo; per-sample allocation not given. The samples were gathered on day 63 after the first injection of vaccine or placebo.

The sequencing used peripheral blood, collected in a trial of Ad26.COV2.S vaccine versus placebo. The clonotype comes from a person between 18 and 65 years old who received the Ad26.COV2.S COVID-19 vaccine or a placebo. The chain joins TRBV5-4 to TRBJ1-6; tentative D call: TRBD1 (5 bases). The CDR3 here is CASSLKGAAYSPLHF. CDR3 nucleotides: TGTGCCAGCAGCTTGAAAGGGGCCGCGTATTCACCCCTCCACTTT.